This TCR beta chain stems from a study of OX40 agonist ivuxolimab in advanced cancers. Broadly, across the study: The costimulatory receptor OX40 (CD134) was targeted by ivuxolimab, a fully human IgG2 agonistic monoclonal antibody. Intravenous ivuxolimab was administered to patients every 2 weeks at six dose levels: 0.01, 0.1, 0.3, 1.5, 3 and 10 mg/kg. Of the 50 to 55 patients in dose escalation, 19 had hepatocellular carcinoma, about 15 had melanoma, 9 had renal cell carcinoma and 9 had head and neck cancer. The dose-escalation cohort was over 70% male with a mean age of 60 years, ranging from 23 to 79. Prior anti-PD-1, anti-PD-L1 or anti-CTLA-4 therapy was permitted, and checkpoint inhibitors had been received by less than 45% of dose-escalation patients. Three dose-escalation patients achieved partial responses, one with hepatocellular carcinoma and two with cutaneous melanoma. The purpose of peripheral TCRbeta sequencing was to test whether ivuxolimab changed TCR sequence diversity and led to clonal T-cell expansion. The paper describes the monotherapy dose-escalation part (N of about 47 patients) of the phase I trial of ivuxolimab. General conclusions and limits of the study: In the 0.1-3.0 mg/kg groups, partial responders had among the lowest normalized peripheral clonal expansion, particularly in CD8+ T cells. At doses from 0.1 to 3.0 mg/kg, clonal expansion was seen in both CD4+ and CD8+ blood T cells between baseline and week 6. Which antigens the clonally expanded peripheral T cells were specific for was not determined. On average, CD8+ T cells showed more expanded clones than CD4+ T cells after ivuxolimab. Low levels of normalized T-cell clonal expansion were also shown by some nonresponding patients.

The trial excluded patients who had a history of autoimmune disease or who were on systemic immunosuppression. Peripheral blood for TCR sequencing was collected from all dose cohorts at baseline, on cycle 4 day 1, and on cycle 7 day 1. Samples were obtained from an open-label, multicenter, first-in-human phase I dose-escalation trial of ivuxolimab. Adults with locally advanced or metastatic melanoma, renal cell carcinoma, hepatocellular carcinoma or head and neck squamous cell carcinoma were enrolled in the trial. Before TCR sequencing, CD4+ and CD8+ T cells were separately sorted from peripheral blood. Comment on this clone: Its antigen is not yet known. No base quality information exists; no much larger clone differs at one position.

As encoded in the germline V gene, CDR1 is SGHRS while CDR2 is YFSETQ. Trimming takes 0 bases from V and 0 bases from J, and the germline ends sit 7 bases apart. The CDR3 goes from the cysteine to the phenylalanine over 15 residues. Kept here is only the CDR3 DNA, which spans 45 bases and is read in frame from base 1. Genomic DNA was extracted from sorted cells for sequencing of the TCRbeta CDR3 region. TCRbeta CDR3 regions were sequenced using the immunoSEQ Assay. In TCRdb, the immuneACCESS table is reduced to in-frame sequences with V and J assigned. These tables do not hold every clone; where another copy was compared, an unresolved V gene accounts for under half, and the others remain unexplained. The sample profile shows approximately 89,000 clones; roughly 91% of them were found once. The leading ten clones occupy about 0.3% of the sample.

Sample: CD4+ or CD8+ T cells sorted from blood, taken in a trial of the OX40 agonist ivuxolimab. The sequence was obtained from an adult with an advanced solid tumor such as melanoma, head and neck, liver or kidney cancer. The rearranged chain carries TRBV5-1 and TRBJ1-3; no D gene is confidently identified. The CDR3 protein: CASSLVGSSGNTIYF. The DNA reads TGCGCCAGCAGCTTGGTGGGGTCCTCTGGAAACACCATATATTTT.